This passage covers 6 T cell receptor beta chains from one sample sequenced in a study of T cell changes during pregnancy in multiple sclerosis. The method was immunoSEQ multiplex PCR; TCRdb's version includes in-frame clones alone and lacks a portion of them. This sample has approximately 31,000 clones, with about 92% found just once. The sample consisted of CD4+ T cells from peripheral blood mononuclear cells, taken in the second trimester of pregnancy. The receptors derive from a female donor with multiple sclerosis, enrolled in a pregnancy study.

This rearrangement joins TRBV25-1 to TRBJ1-4, with a possible D match to TRBD1 (6 bases). The CDR3 length is 15 residues. Germline CDR1 is MGHDK and CDR2 is SYGVNS. V shed 3 bases and J shed 3 bases, with 11 bases lying between them. The CDR3 coding sequence is TGTGCCAGCAGTGACCCGACAGGACCTAATGAAAAACTGTTTTTT. Amino acid sequence: CASSDPTGPNEKLFF. Full variable domain (outside the CDR3, taken from reference TRBV25-1 and TRBJ1-4): EADIYQTPRYLVIGTGKKITLECSQTMGHDKMYWYQQDPGMELHLIHYSYGVNSTEKGDLSSESTVSRIRTEHFPLTLESARPSHTSQYLCASSDPTGPNEKLFFGSGTQLSVL.

The CDR3 sequence: CASSLRESDTQYF. CDR3 bases: TGTGCCAGCAGCTTACGGGAGTCAGATACGCAGTATTTT. This chain joins TRBV7-3 and TRBJ2-3; D possibly corresponds to TRBD2 (6 bases). V was clipped by 2 bases and J by 4 bases, with 7 bases between them. The length of the CDR3 is 13 residues. Germline V lookup: CDR1 SGHTA, CDR2 FQGTGA.

The chain links TRBV6-5 to TRBJ2-7, with D perhaps TRBD1 (6 bases). The CDR3 runs to 14 residues. Germline V CDR1 and CDR2: MNHEY, SVGAGI. Trimming stripped 4 bases from V and 2 bases from J, with 12 bases between. The CDR3 nucleotides read TGTGCCAGCAGTTCGGCTACAGGGCCCTACGAGCAGTACTTC. Translating it yields CASSSATGPYEQYF.

In the case of this clone: Relative to the germline gene, one junction end is altered; a read error may explain this. This chain's CDR3 is CAISESGQAKYGYTF. CDR3 nucleotide sequence: TGTGCCATCAGTGAGTCGGGGCAGGCTAAATATGGCTACACCTTC. The rearrangement uses TRBV10-3 and TRBJ1-2; TRBD1 is a possible D gene (5 bases). The CDR3 runs 15 residues. Germline assignment: CDR1 ENHRY and CDR2 SYGVKD.

This clone was seen a few times. The chain links TRBV11-2 to TRBJ2-7; 7 bases are shared with TRBD2. The V and J ends lost 5 bases and 7 bases, in that order; junction bases with no gene match: 8. The CDR3 runs 13 residues. The germline V gene encodes CDR1 SGHAT and CDR2 FQNNGV. The CDR3 spells CASSLTSAGEQYF. The CDR3 DNA follows: TGTGCCAGCAGCCTCACCTCAGCGGGGGAGCAGTACTTC.

This chain links TRBV5-5 with TRBJ1-1; 7 bases map to TRBD1. The CDR3 spans 17 residues. Trimming at V came to 0 bases and at J to 8 bases, leaving 16 bases not matched to a gene. Germline CDR1 is SGHKS and CDR2 is YYEKEE (reference sequence). In DNA form, the CDR3 reads TGTGCCAGCAGCTTGGAAAGGGGGCGCTTTCCCGGAGGGGAAGCTTTCTTT. It yields the protein CASSLERGRFPGGEAFF.